The 5 T cell receptor beta chains reported below all come from one sample, sequenced in a study of beta chain features in type 1 diabetes. Reverse transcribing all isolated RNA meant expressed TCRB transcripts were sequenced. The data were produced by immunoSEQ multiplex PCR, yet TCRdb's version contains in-frame clones alone and is incomplete. The data hold over 350,000 clones, with more than 12% observed a single time. Sequenced: naive CD4+ T cells from blood. These receptors were taken from a woman between 18 and 29 years old in good health.

The table lists this clone with a few counts. The chain couples TRBV6-5 to TRBJ2-7; 7 positions match TRBD2. Germline V gives CDR1 MNHEY, CDR2 SVGAGI. The V segment lost 6 bases and the J segment 5 bases; nucleotides outside the gene matches: 7. CDR3 length: 13 residues. This CDR3 reads CASRRGGADEQYF. The CDR3 DNA sequence: TGTGCCAGCAGACGCGGGGGAGCCGACGAGCAGTACTTC.

The rearrangement links TRBV14 to TRBJ2-6; 9 positions agree with TRBD1. In germline, CDR1 is SGHDN, CDR2 FVKESK. The CDR3 runs 20 residues. The J segment lost 0 bases and the V segment lost 1 base, leaving 10 bases of the junction unmatched. The CDR3 region is CASSQASDRGWFSGANVLTF. Written as DNA, the CDR3 is TGTGCCAGCAGCCAAGCCTCAGACAGGGGGTGGTTCTCTGGGGCCAACGTCCTGACTTTC.

This clone was detected a few times. V usage is TRBV4-2 and J usage is TRBJ2-5; D perhaps matches TRBD1 (6 bases). CDR3 size: 17 residues. Looked up from germline, CDR1 is LGHNA and CDR2 is YNFKEQ. Trimming left V 0 bases short and J 4 bases short, with 18 bases between. CDR3 amino acids: CASSQEGGPSWSETQYF. CDR3 DNA: TGTGCCAGCAGCCAAGAAGGGGGACCTAGCTGGTCAGAGACCCAGTACTTC.

The gene calls are TRBV7-3 and TRBJ2-3, with TRBD2 matching over 9 bases. V was clipped by 1 base and J by 4 bases; unmatched bases: 3. The CDR3 runs 15 residues. Germline V gene data show CDR1 as SGHTA and CDR2 as FQGTGA. CDR3 DNA sequence: TGTGCCAGCAGCTTAATGGGACTAGCTGCAGATACGCAGTATTTT. Translated, it gives CASSLMGLAADTQYF.

This clone was seen a few times. The chain joins TRBV11-2 to TRBJ2-3; possible D gene TRBD1, 6 bases. V was clipped by 8 bases and J by 1 base, with 10 bases between them. This CDR3 region has 13 residues. Germline CDR1 SGHAT, CDR2 FQNNGV. The CDR3, as DNA: TGTGCCAGCGGATGGACAGGCACAGATACGCAGTATTTT. Its translation is CASGWTGTDTQYF. Combining the CDR3 with reference TRBV11-2 and TRBJ2-3 gives the whole variable domain EAGVAQSPRYKIIEKRQSVAFWCNPISGHATLYWYQQILGQGPKLLIQFQNNGVVDDSQLPKDRFSAERLKGVDSTLKIQPAKLEDSAVYLCASGWTGTDTQYFGPGTRLTVL.